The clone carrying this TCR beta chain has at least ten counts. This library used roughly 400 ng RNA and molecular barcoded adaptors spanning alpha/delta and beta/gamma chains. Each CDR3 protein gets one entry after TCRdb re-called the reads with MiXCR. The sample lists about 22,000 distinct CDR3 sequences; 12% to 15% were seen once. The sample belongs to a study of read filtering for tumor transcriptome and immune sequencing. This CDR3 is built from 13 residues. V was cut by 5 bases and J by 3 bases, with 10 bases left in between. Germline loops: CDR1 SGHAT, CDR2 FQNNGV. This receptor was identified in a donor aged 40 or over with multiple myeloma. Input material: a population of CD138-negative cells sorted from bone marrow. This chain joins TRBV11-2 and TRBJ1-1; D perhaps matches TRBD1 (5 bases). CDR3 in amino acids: CASSSTGYTEAFF. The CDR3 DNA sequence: TGTGCCAGCAGCAGTACAGGTTACACTGAAGCTTTCTTT.